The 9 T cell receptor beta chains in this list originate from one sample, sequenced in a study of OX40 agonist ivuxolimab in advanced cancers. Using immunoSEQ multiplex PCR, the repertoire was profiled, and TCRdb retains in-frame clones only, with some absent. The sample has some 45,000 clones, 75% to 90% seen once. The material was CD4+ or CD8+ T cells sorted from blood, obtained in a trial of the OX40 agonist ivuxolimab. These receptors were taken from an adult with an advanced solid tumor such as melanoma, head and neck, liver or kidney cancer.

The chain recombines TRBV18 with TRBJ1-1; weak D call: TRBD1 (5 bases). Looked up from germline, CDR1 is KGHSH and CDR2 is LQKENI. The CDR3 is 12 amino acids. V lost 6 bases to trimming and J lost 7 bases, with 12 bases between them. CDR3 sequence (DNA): TGTGCCAGCTCCCTCAGGGATGGTGAAGCTTTCTTT. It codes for CASSLRDGEAFF.

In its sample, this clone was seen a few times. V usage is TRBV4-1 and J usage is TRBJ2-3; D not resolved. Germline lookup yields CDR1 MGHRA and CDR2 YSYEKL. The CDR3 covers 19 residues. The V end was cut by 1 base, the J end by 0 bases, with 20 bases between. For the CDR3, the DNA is TGCGCCAGCAGCCAAGGGAATGGACGGAAACCCTCGAGCACAGATACGCAGTATTTT. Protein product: CASSQGNGRKPSSTDTQYF.

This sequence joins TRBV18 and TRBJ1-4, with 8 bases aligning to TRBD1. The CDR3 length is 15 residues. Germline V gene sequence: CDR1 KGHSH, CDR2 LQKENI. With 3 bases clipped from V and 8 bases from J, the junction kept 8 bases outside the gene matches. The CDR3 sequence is CASSPPTGVREKLFF. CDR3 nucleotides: TGTGCCAGCTCACCGCCGACAGGGGTTCGGGAAAAACTGTTTTTT.

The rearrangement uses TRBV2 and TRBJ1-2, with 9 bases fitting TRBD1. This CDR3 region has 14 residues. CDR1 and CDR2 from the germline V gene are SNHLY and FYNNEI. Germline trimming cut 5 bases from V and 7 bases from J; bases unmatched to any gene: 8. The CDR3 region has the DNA TGTGCCAGCAGTATTACAGGGGGCGAGAGTGGCTACACCTTC. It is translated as CASSITGGESGYTF.

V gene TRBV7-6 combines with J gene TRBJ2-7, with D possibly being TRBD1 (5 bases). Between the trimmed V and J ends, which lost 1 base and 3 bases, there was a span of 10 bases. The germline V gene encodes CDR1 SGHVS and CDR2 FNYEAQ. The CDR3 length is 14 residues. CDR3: CASSLGGSYYEQYF. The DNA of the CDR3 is TGTGCCAGCAGCTTAGGGGGCAGCTACTACGAGCAGTACTTC.

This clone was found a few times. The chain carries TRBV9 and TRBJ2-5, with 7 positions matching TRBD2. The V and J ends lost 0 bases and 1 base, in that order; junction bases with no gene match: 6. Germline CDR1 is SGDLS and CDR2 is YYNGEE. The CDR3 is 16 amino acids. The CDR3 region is CASSVGQLAFQETQYF. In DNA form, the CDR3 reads TGTGCCAGCAGCGTAGGACAACTAGCGTTCCAAGAGACCCAGTACTTC.

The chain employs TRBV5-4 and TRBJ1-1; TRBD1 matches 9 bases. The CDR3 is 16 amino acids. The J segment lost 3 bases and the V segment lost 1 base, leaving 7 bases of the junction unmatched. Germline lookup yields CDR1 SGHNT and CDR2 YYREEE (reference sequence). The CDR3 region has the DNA TGTGCCAGCAGCTTGCTAGGACAGGGGAGGTACACTGAAGCTTTCTTT. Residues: CASSLLGQGRYTEAFF.

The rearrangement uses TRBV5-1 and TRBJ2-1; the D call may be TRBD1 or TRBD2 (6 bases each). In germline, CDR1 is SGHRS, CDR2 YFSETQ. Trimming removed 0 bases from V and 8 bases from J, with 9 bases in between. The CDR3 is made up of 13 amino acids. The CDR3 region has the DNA TGCGCCAGCAGCTTGGTGGGGGGCTATGAGCAGTTCTTC. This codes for CASSLVGGYEQFF.

The CDR3 nucleotides read TGTGCCAGTAGTAAGACTAGCGGGAGTGAGGATACGCAGTATTTT. Its protein product is CASSKTSGSEDTQYF. The V gene is TRBV19, the J gene TRBJ2-3; 12 bases are a match to TRBD2. V shed 4 bases and J 6 bases; nucleotides not matched to a gene: 5. This CDR3 comprises 15 residues. Per germline, CDR1 LNHDA and CDR2 SQIVND (reference sequence).